The source of this T cell receptor beta chain is a study of T cells after yellow fever vaccination. General study findings and limits: FACS-sorted repertoires might harbor abundant contaminating clonotypes from the bulk population. Relatively few clonotypes were ones that appeared in both CD4 and CD8 compartments. Reappearance after the booster was seen for most primary-vaccination clones, at 95% to 98% CD4 and roughly 90% CD8.

Germline CDR1 SNHLY, CDR2 FYNNEI. The CDR3 length is 11 residues. Trimming cost V 10 bases and J 3 bases, with 8 bases left between them. This clonotype has more than one count but fewer than ten. Its antigen is undetermined. Template switching by 5'RACE produced TCR cDNA, adding a universal primer site and UMIs. A single record per CDR3 protein comes from TCRdb applying MiXCR to the 5' RACE reads. Found here are about 430,000 distinct CDR3 sequences, 18% of them singletons; the top ten hold over 15%. The chain is built from TRBV2 and TRBJ2-3; D possibly uses TRBD1 or TRBD2 (5 bases each). The sequence came from a man aged 18 to 30 who received the YFV17D yellow fever vaccine. Sequencing used PBMCs, obtained before the yellow fever booster vaccination. CDR3 amino acids: CANGGTDTQYF. CDR3 nucleotides: TGTGCCAATGGGGGTACAGATACGCAGTATTTT.